This paragraph covers one T cell receptor (beta chain) sequence. The record originates from a study of blood T cell repertoires in COVID-19. Study in general: Sites across the United States, Italy and Spain contributed samples from acute and convalescent COVID-19. PBMCs, B-cell-depleted T cells, or T cells were the source of the cDNA or gDNA that made up the material.

Clones were read by immunoSEQ multiplex PCR, and TCRdb kept only the in-frame ones, dropping some. The data contain around 100,000 clones, over 80% of them singletons. CDR1 and CDR2 (germline): LNHNV, YYDKDF (reference sequence). V gave up 0 bases and J gave up 4 bases, with 3 bases separating them. This CDR3 has 13 residues. The TCR sequence derives from a woman aged 70 to 79 with acute or convalescent COVID-19. The gene calls are TRBV15 and TRBJ1-4; D ambiguous. Sequencing was performed on peripheral blood. CDR3 sequence: CATSRDSNEKLFF. CDR3 coding DNA: TGTGCCACCAGCAGAGACAGTAATGAAAAACTGTTTTTT.